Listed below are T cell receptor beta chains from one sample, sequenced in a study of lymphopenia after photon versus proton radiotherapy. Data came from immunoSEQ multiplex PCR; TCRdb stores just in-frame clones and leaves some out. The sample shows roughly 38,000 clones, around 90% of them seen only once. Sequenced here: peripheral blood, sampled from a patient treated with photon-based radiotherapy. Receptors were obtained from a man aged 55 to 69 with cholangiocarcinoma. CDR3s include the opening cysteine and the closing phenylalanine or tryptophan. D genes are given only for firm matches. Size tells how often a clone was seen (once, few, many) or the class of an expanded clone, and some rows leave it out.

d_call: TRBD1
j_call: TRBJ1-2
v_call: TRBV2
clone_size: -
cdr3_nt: TGTGCCAGCAGTGAACCGGGACAGGGTTTTTCTAACTATGGCTACACCTTC
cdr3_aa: CASSEPGQGFSNYGYTF

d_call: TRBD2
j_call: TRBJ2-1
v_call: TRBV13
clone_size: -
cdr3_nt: TGTGCCAGCAGCTTCGGCCTAGCGGGAGGACGGAATGAGCAGTTCTTC
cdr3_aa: CASSFGLAGGRNEQFF

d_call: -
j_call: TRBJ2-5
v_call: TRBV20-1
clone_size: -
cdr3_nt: TGCAGTGCTTCAGGGGAAGAGACCCAGTACTTC
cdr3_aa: CSASGEETQYF

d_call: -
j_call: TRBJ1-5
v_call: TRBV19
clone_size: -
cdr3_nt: TGTGCCAGTAGTATCGGACCGATGGATCAGCCCCAGCATTTT
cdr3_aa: CASSIGPMDQPQHF

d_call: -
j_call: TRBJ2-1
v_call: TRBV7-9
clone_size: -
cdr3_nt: TGTGCCAGCAGAGAACCGCTTGGACAGACAAAGTGGGGCAATGAGCAGTTCTTC
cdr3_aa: CASREPLGQTKWGNEQFF

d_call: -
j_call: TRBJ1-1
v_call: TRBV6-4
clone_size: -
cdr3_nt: TGTGCCAGCAGGAGACAGGAGAACACTGAAGCTTTCTTT
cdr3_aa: CASRRQENTEAFF

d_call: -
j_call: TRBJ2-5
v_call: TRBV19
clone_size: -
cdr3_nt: TGTGCCAGTAGTTACAGCCAAGAGACCCAGTACTTC
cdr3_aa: CASSYSQETQYF

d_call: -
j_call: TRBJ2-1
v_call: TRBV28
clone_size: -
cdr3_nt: TGTGCCAGCGGGGGACTGTACAATGAGCAGTTCTTC
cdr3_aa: CASGGLYNEQFF

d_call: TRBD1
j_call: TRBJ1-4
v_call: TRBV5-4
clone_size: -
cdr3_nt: TGTGCCAGCAGCTGGGACAGGGGATCCGAAAAACTGTTTTTT
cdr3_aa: CASSWDRGSEKLFF

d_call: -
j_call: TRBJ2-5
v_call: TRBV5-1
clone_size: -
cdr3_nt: TGCGCCAGCAGCTTGGAAGGTGGGGGGTTCGAGACCCAGTACTTC
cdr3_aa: CASSLEGGGFETQYF

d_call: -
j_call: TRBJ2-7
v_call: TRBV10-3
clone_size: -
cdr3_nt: TGTGCCATCAGTGAGTCGGTAGGCGAGCAGTACTTC
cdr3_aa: CAISESVGEQYF

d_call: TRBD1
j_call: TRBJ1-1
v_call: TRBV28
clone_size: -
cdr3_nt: TGTGCCAGCAGGGGGGGACAGGTAGCCTCTGAAGCTTTCTTT
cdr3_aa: CASRGGQVASEAFF

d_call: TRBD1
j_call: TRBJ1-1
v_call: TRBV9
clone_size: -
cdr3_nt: TGTGCCAGCAGCCCCCTGGGACAGCTGAACACTGAAGCTTTCTTT
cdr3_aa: CASSPLGQLNTEAFF

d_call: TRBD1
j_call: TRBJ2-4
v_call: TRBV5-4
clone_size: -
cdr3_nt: TGTGCCAGCAGCTCCGGGACAGCGGTCTCCCTGGGCATTCAGTACTTC
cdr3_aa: CASSSGTAVSLGIQYF

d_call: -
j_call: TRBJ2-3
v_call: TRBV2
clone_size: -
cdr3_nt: TGTGCCAGCAGCGTTATGTCGGGAGCAGATACGCAGTATTTT
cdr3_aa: CASSVMSGADTQYF

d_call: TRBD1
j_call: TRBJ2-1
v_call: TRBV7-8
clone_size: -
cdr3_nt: TGTGCCAGCAGCTCATCGGGACAGGGCTACAATGAGCAGTTCTTC
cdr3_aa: CASSSSGQGYNEQFF

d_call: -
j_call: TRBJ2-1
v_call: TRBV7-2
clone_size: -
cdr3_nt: TGTGCCAGCAGCTTAACAAGAGGCTCCTACAATGAGCAGTTCTTC
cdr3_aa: CASSLTRGSYNEQFF

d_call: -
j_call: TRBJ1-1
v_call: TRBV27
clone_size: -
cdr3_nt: TGTGCCAGCAGTCTTATTTCGGTGGGCGGTGAAGGTGAAGCTTTCTTT
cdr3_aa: CASSLISVGGEGEAFF

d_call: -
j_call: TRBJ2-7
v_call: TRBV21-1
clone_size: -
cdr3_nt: TGTGCCAGCAGCAAACCCAGGGTTCGCTACGAGCAGTACTTC
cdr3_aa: CASSKPRVRYEQYF

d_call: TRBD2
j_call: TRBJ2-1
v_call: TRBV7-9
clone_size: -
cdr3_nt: TGTGCCAGCAGCTCCCCTGTGACTAGCGTCAAGGTTAATGAGCAGTTCTTC
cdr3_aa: CASSSPVTSVKVNEQFF

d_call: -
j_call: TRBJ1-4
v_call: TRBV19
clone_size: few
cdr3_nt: TGTGCCAGTAGTATAGATGTAGCTGCAACTAATGAAAAACTGTTTTTT
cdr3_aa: CASSIDVAATNEKLFF

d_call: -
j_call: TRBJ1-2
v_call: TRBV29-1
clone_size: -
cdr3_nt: TGCAGGACCGGAACGGGTGGCGGCTACACCTTC
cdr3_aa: CRTGTGGGYTF

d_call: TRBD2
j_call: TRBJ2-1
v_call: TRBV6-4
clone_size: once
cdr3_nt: TGTGCCAGCATTTTTAAAACTAGCGGGGGGCCGCATGAGCAGTTCTTC
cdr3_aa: CASIFKTSGGPHEQFF

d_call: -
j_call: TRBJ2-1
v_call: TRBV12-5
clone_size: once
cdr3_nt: TGTGCTAGTGGTTTGGCAAATGGGAATGAGCAGTTCTTC
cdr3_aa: CASGLANGNEQFF

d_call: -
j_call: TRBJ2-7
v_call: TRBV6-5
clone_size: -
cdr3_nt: TGTGCCAGCAGTTACTCTCCGGGACCTTACGCCTACGAGCAGTACTTC
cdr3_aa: CASSYSPGPYAYEQYF

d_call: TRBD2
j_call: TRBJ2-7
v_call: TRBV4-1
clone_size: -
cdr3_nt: TGCGCCAGCAGCCAAGGAGCGGGAGGGAGCTCCTACGAGCAGTACTTC
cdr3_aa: CASSQGAGGSSYEQYF

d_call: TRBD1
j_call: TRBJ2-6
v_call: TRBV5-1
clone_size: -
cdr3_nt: TGCGCCAGCAGCCCAGGGACAGGCCTGGCTGGGGCCAACGTCCTGACTTTC
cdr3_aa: CASSPGTGLAGANVLTF

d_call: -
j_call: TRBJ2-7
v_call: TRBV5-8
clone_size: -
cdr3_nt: TGTGCCAGCAGCCTCACCTGGGCCAGAGCGTCCTACGAGCAGTACTTC
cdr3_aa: CASSLTWARASYEQYF

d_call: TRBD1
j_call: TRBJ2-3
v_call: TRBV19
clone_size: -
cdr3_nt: TGTGCCAGTAGTATCGAAGGGGGCAGCACAGATACGCAGTATTTT
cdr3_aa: CASSIEGGSTDTQYF

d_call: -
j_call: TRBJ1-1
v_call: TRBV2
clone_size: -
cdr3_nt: TGTGCCAGCAGTGAATTTAGAGAGAACACTGAAGCTTTCTTT
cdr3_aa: CASSEFRENTEAFF

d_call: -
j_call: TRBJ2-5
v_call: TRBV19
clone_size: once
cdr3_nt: TGTGCCAGTAGTTCATCAACTAGTTTCCAGACCCAGTACTTC
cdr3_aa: CASSSSTSFQTQYF

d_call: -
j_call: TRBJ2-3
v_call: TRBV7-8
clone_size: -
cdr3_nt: TGTGCCAGCAGCCAACCTGGGGTGCGGAGGGGGGGAGATACGCAGTATTTT
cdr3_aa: CASSQPGVRRGGDTQYF

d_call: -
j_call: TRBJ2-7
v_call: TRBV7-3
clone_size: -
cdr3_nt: TGTGCCAGCAGCTTAAAGGCCAGGCCTTCCTACGAGCAGTACTTC
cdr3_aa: CASSLKARPSYEQYF

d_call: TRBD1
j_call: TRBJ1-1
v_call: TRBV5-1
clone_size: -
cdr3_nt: TGCGCCAGCAGCGTGGGACAGTGGGACACTGAAGCTTTCTTT
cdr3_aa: CASSVGQWDTEAFF

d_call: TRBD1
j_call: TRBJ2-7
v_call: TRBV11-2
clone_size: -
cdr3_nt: TGTGCCAGCAGCTTAGATGGACAGGGGACGACCTACGAGCAGTACTTC
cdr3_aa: CASSLDGQGTTYEQYF

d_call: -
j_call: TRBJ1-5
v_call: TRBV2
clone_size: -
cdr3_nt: TGTGCCAGCAGTATCGGAGCGGGGCAGCCCCAGCATTTT
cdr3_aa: CASSIGAGQPQHF

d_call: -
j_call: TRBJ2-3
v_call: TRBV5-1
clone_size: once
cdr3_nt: TGCGCCAGCAGCTTGGCGGGGGACGGCGATACGCAGTATTTT
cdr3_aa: CASSLAGDGDTQYF

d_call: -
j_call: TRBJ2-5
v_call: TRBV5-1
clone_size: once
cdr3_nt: TGCGCCAGCAGGTTTGCGATGGGGGAGACCCAGTACTTC
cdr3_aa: CASRFAMGETQYF

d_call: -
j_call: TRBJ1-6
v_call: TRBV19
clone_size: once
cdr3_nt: TGTGCCAGTAGTATCACTGCCGAGAGCTATAATTCACCCCTCCACTTT
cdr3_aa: CASSITAESYNSPLHF

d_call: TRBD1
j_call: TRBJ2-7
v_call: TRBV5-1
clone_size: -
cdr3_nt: TGCGCCAGCAGCTTACAGGGGTTATTCTACGAGCAGTACTTC
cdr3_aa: CASSLQGLFYEQYF

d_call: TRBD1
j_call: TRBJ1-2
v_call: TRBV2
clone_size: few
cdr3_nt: TGTGCCAGCATAGTCGAGGACAGGGCCAAAGGCTACACCTTC
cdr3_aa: CASIVEDRAKGYTF